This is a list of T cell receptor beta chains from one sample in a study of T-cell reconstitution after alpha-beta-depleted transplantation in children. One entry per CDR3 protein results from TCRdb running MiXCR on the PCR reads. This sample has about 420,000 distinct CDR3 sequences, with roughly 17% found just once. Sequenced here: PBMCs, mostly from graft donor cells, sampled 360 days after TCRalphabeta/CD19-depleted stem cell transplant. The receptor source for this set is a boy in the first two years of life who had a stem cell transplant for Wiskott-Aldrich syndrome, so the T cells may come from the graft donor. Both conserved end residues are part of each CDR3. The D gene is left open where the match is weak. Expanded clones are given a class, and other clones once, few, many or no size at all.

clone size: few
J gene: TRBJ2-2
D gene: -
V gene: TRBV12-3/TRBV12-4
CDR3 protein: CASSHTPGELFF
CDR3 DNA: TGTGCCAGCAGCCATACTCCCGGGGAGCTGTTTTTT

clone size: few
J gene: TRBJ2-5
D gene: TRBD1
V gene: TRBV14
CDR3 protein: CASSQETGQGQETQYF
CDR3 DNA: TGTGCCAGCAGCCAAGAGACTGGACAGGGGCAAGAGACCCAGTACTTC

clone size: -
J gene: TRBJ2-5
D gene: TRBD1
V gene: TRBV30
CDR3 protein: CAWSVLRTGGTRAQYF
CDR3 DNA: TGTGCCTGGAGTGTACTACGGACAGGGGGGACGAGGGCCCAGTACTTC

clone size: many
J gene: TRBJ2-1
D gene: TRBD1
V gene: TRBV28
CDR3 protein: CASSLFGQGLNEQFF
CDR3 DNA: TGTGCCAGCAGTTTATTCGGACAGGGTTTAAATGAGCAGTTCTTC

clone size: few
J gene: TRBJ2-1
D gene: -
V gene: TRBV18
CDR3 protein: CASSPGPNNEQFF
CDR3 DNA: TGTGCCAGCTCACCGGGCCCTAACAATGAGCAGTTCTTC

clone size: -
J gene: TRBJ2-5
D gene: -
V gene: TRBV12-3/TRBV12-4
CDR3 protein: CASSLGPIGETQYF
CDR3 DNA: TGTGCCAGCAGTTTAGGGCCGATCGGGGAGACCCAGTACTTC

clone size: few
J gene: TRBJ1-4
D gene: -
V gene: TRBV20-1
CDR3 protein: CSAVRGKLFF
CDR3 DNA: TGCAGTGCTGTGAGGGGGAAACTGTTTTTT

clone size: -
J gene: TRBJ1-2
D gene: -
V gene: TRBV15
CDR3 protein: CATSRDLRVLGYGYTF
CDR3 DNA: TGTGCCACCAGCAGAGATTTAAGGGTTTTAGGGTATGGCTACACCTTC

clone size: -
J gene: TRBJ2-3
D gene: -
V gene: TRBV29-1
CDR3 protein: CSVDTGADTQYF
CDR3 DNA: TGCAGCGTTGATACGGGGGCAGATACGCAGTATTTT

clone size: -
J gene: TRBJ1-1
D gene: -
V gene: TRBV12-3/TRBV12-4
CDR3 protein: CASSLTLNTEAFF
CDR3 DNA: TGTGCCAGCAGTTTGACCCTGAACACTGAAGCTTTCTTT

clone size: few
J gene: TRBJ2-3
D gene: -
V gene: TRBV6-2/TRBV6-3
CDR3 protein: CASSYGSVNTDTQYF
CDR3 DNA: TGTGCCAGCAGTTACGGGAGCGTAAACACAGATACGCAGTATTTT

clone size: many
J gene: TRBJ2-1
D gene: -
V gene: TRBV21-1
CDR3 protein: CASTPSGRYNEQFF
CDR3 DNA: TGTGCCAGCACCCCTAGCGGGAGATACAATGAGCAGTTCTTC

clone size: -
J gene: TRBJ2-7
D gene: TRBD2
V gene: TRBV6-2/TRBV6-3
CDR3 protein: CASSSGLGRGAYEQYF
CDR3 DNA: TGTGCCAGCAGTTCCGGCCTCGGGAGGGGCGCCTACGAGCAGTACTTC

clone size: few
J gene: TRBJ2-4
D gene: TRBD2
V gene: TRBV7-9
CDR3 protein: CASSGTSGRNIQYF
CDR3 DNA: TGTGCCAGCAGCGGGACTAGCGGGAGAAACATTCAGTACTTC

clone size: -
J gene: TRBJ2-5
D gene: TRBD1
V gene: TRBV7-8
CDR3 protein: CASSWDRGEWETQYF
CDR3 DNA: TGTGCCAGCAGCTGGGACAGGGGGGAGTGGGAGACCCAGTACTTC

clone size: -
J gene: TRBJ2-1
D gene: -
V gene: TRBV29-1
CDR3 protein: CSVGARGNYNEQFF
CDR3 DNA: TGCAGCGTTGGGGCTAGGGGGAACTACAATGAGCAGTTCTTC

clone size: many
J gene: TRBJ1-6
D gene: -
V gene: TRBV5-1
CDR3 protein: CASSLTGGNSPLHF
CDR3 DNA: TGCGCCAGCAGCTTAACGGGAGGTAATTCACCCCTCCACTTT

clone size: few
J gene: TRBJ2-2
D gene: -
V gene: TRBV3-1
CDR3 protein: CASSQVFRRSGELFF
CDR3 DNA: TGTGCCAGCAGCCAAGTCTTCAGACGGTCCGGGGAGCTGTTTTTT

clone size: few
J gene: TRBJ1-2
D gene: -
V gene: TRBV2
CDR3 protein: CASSVKQSSPYTF
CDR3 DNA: TGTGCCAGCAGTGTCAAGCAGAGCTCACCCTACACCTTC

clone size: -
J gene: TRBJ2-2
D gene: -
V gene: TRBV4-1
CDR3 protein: CASSPQMNTGELFF
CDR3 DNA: TGCGCCAGCAGCCCCCAGATGAACACCGGGGAGCTGTTTTTT

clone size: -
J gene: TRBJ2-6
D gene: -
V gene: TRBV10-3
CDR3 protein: CAISESWWFSGANVLTF
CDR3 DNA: TGTGCCATCAGTGAGTCGTGGTGGTTCTCTGGGGCCAACGTCCTGACTTTC

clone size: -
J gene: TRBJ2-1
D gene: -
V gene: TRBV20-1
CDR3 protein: CSAKLAFFYNEQFF
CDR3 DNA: TGCAGTGCCAAACTAGCCTTCTTCTACAATGAGCAGTTCTTC

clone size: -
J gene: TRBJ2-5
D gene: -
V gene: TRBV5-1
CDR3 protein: CASSPGTLQGTQYF
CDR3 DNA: TGCGCCAGCAGCCCCGGGACACTACAAGGGACCCAGTACTTC

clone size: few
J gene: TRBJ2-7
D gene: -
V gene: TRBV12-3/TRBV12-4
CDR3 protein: CASTLRRGSSYEQYF
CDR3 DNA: TGTGCCAGCACCTTAAGGCGGGGATCCTCCTACGAGCAGTACTTC

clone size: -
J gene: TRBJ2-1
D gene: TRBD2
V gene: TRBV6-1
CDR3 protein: CATPGTSSRNEQFF
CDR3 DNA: TGTGCCACCCCCGGGACTAGTTCTCGCAATGAGCAGTTCTTC

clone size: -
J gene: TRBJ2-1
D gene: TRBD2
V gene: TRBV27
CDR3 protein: CASSLLGRPLYNEQFF
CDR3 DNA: TGTGCCAGCAGTTTACTCGGGAGGCCCCTTTACAATGAGCAGTTCTTC

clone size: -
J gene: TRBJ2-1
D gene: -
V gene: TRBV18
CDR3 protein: CASSPVPYYNEQFF
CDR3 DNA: TGTGCCAGCTCACCGGTTCCCTACTACAATGAGCAGTTCTTC

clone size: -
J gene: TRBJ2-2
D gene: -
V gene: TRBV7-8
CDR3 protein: CASRRGGELFF
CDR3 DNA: TGTGCCAGCAGGCGAGGGGGGGAGCTGTTTTTT

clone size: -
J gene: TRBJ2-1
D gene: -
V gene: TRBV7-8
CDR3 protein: CASRGDEQFF
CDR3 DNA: TGTGCCAGCAGGGGGGATGAGCAGTTCTTC

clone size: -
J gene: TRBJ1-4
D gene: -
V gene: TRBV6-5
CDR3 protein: CASRPTASNEKLFF
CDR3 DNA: TGTGCCAGCCGCCCGACGGCAAGTAATGAAAAACTGTTTTTT

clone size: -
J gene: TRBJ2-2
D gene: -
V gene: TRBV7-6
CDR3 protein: CASSLAGLATGELFF
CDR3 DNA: TGTGCCAGCAGCTTAGCTGGGCTAGCTACCGGGGAGCTGTTTTTT

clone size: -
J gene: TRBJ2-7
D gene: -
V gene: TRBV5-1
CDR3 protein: CASSSQDPSYEQYF
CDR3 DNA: TGCGCCAGCAGCTCACAGGACCCCTCCTACGAGCAGTACTTC

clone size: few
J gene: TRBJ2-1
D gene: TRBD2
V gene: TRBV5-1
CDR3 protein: CASSLVRGRAPYNEQFF
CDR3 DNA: TGCGCCAGCAGCTTGGTGCGCGGGAGGGCCCCTTACAATGAGCAGTTCTTC

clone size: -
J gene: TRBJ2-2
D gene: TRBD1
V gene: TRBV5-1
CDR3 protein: CASSLVGTASNTGELFF
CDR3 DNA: TGCGCCAGCAGCTTGGTTGGGACAGCCTCGAACACCGGGGAGCTGTTTTTT

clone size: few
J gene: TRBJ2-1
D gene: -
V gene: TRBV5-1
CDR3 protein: CASSRNPSTLSYNEQFF
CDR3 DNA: TGCGCCAGCAGTCGTAACCCCTCTACCCTCTCCTACAATGAGCAGTTCTTC

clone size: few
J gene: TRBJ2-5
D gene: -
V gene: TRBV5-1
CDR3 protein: CASSFHGQAAGETQYF
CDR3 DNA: TGCGCCAGCAGCTTCCATGGACAAGCTGCGGGTGAGACCCAGTACTTC

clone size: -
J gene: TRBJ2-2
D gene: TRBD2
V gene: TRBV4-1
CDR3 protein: CASSQGPGLNTGELFF
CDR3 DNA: TGCGCCAGCAGCCAGGGACCGGGACTAAACACCGGGGAGCTGTTTTTT

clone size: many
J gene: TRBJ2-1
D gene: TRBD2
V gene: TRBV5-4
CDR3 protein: CASSLRVAGGDEQFF
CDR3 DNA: TGTGCCAGCAGCCTCCGGGTAGCGGGAGGGGATGAGCAGTTCTTC

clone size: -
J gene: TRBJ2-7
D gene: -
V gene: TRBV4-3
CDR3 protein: CASSQTHEGAYEQYF
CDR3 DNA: TGCGCCAGCAGCCAAACCCACGAAGGAGCCTACGAGCAGTACTTC

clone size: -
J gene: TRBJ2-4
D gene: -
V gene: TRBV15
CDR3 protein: CATSRARPLAKNIQYF
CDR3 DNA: TGTGCCACCAGCAGAGCCCGCCCGTTGGCCAAAAACATTCAGTACTTC

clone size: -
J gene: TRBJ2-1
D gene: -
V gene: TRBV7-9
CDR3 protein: CASSLVRRSSYNEQFF
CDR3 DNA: TGTGCCAGCAGCTTAGTAAGGAGGAGCTCCTACAATGAGCAGTTCTTC

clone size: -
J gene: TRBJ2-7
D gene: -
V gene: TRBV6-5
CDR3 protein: CASSSPGPYSYEQYF
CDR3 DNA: TGTGCCAGCAGTTCACCCGGGCCTTATTCCTACGAGCAGTACTTC

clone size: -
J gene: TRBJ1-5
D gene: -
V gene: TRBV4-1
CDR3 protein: CASSPTYRVDQPQHF
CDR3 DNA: TGCGCCAGCAGCCCTACTTACAGGGTTGATCAGCCCCAGCATTTT

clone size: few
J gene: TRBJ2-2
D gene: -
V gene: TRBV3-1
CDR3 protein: CASSPDVGPGELFF
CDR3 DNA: TGTGCCAGCAGCCCTGACGTGGGGCCCGGGGAGCTGTTTTTT

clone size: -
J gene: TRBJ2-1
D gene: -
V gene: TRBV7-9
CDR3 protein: CASRPNPSFYNEQFF
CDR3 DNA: TGTGCCAGCAGACCCAATCCTAGCTTCTACAATGAGCAGTTCTTC

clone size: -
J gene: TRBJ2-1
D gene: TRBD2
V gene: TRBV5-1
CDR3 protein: CASSLALAGNNEQFF
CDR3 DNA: TGCGCCAGCAGCTTGGCACTAGCGGGGAACAATGAGCAGTTCTTC

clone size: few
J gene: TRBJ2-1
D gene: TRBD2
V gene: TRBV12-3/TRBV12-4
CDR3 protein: CASSPSWLAGVTYNEQFF
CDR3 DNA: TGTGCCAGCAGTCCCTCTTGGCTAGCGGGAGTCACCTACAATGAGCAGTTCTTC

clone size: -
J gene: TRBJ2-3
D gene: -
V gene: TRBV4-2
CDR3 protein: CASSQVPLGAGAQDTQYF
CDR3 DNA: TGTGCCAGCAGCCAAGTTCCCCTAGGCGCGGGGGCCCAGGATACGCAGTATTTT

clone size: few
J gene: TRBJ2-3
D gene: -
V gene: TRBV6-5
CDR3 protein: CASSYSGPGRTTDTQYF
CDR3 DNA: TGTGCCAGCAGTTACTCTGGTCCCGGACGGACCACAGATACGCAGTATTTT

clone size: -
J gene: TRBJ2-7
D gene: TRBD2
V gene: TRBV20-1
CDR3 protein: CSAALAGGVEVYEQYF
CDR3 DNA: TGCAGTGCTGCTCTAGCGGGGGGGGTAGAGGTCTACGAGCAGTACTTC

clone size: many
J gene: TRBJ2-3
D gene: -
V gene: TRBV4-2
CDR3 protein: CASSQVSLHSGIPDTQYF
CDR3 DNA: TGTGCCAGCAGCCAAGTTTCCTTGCATAGCGGAATTCCAGATACGCAGTATTTT

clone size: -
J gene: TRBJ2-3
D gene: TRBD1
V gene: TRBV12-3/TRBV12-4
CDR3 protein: CASSLGQGTLTDTQYF
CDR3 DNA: TGTGCCAGCAGTTTGGGACAGGGCACTCTCACAGATACGCAGTATTTT

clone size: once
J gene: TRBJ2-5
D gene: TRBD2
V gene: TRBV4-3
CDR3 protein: CASSQDGSGREETQYF
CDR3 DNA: TGCGCCAGCAGCCAAGATGGGAGCGGGAGGGAGGAGACCCAGTACTTC

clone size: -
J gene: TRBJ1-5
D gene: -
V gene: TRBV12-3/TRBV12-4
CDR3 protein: CASSFWGRNQPQHF
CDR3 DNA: TGTGCCAGCAGTTTTTGGGGGCGGAATCAGCCCCAGCATTTT